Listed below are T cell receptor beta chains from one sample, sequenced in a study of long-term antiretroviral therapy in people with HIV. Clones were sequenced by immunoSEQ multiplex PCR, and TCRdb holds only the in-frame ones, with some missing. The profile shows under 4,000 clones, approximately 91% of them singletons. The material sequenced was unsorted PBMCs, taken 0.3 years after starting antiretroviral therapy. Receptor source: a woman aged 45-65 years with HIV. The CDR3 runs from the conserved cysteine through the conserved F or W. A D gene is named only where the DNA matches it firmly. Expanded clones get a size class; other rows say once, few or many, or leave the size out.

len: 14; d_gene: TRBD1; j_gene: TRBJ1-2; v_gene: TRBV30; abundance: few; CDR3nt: TGTGCCTGGAGCACGACCGGGACAGGGAAATCCTACACCTTC; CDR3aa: CAWSTTGTGKSYTF
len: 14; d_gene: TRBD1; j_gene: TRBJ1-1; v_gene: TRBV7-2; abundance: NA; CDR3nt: TGTGCCAGCAGCGTCGGACAGGGGGGGACTGAAGCTTTCTTT; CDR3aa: CASSVGQGGTEAFF
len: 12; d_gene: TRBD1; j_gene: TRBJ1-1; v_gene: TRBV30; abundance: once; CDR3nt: TGTGCCTGGAGCGTACCAGGGGGAAGCGTTTCCTTT; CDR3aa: CAWSVPGGSVSF
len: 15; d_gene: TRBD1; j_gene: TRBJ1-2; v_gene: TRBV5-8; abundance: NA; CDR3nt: TGTGCCAGCAGCTTGGTTGCAGGGGGCTACTATGGCTACACCTTC; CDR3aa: CASSLVAGGYYGYTF
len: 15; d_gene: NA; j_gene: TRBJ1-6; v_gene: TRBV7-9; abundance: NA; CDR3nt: TGTGCCAGCAGCTCGGGACAAACGTATAATTCACCCCTCCACTTT; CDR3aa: CASSSGQTYNSPLHF
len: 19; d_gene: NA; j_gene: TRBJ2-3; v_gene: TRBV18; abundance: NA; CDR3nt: TGTGCCAGCTCACCACCGGGGAGCGGTCTCCCCATTGGCACAGATACGCAGTATTTT; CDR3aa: CASSPPGSGLPIGTDTQYF
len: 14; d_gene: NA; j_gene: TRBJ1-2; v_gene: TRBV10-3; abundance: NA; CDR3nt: TGTGCCATCAGTGAGTCACAGGGTAGCTATGGCTACACCTTC; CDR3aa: CAISESQGSYGYTF
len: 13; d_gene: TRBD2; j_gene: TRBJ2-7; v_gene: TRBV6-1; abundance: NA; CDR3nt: TGTGCCAGCAAAAGAGCGGGGTCCTACGAGCAGTACTTC; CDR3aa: CASKRAGSYEQYF
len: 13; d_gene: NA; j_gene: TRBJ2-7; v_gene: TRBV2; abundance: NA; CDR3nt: TGTGCCAGCAGTGAAGCGATCGCCCTACTGGGGTACTTC; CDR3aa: CASSEAIALLGYF
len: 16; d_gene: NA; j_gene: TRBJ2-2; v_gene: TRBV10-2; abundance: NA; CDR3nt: TGCGCCGCGTCGTATAGGGACTTTCAGAGCGCCGGGGAGCTGTTTTTT; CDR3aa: CAASYRDFQSAGELFF
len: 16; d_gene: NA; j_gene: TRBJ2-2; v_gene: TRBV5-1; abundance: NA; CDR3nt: TGCGCCAGCAGCTTTTCCAGAAACACGAACACCGGGGAGCTGTTTTTT; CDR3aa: CASSFSRNTNTGELFF
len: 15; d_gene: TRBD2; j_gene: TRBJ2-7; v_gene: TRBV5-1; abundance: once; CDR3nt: TGCGCCAGCAGCTTCACTAGCGGTCCCGCCTACGAGCAGTACTTC; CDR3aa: CASSFTSGPAYEQYF
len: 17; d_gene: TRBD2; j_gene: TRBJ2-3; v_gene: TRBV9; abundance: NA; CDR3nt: TGTGCCAGCAGCGTAGGGGTAGCGGGGGGCTACACAGATACGCAGTATTTT; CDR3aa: CASSVGVAGGYTDTQYF
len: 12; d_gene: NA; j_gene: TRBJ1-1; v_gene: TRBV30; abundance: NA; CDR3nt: TGTGCCTGGAAGATGGCTGGCACTGAAGCTTTCTTT; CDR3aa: CAWKMAGTEAFF